One and the same sample provided the 26 T cell receptor beta chains below, sequenced in a study of blood T cell repertoires in COVID-19 (dated by TCRdb to about 2020). Libraries were built with the immunoSEQ multiplex PCR assay. What TCRdb holds here is the immuneACCESS table cut down to in-frame rearrangements. Part of the clones is not present; checked against another copy, under half of the missing clones reflect an unresolved V gene, and the others are unexplained. The sample has approximately 100,000 clones on record, roughly 91% of them singletons. Approximately 5.1% of the sample goes to the ten largest clones. Material for sequencing was peripheral blood. The receptors originated from a human donor in a cohort sampled during active COVID-19.

This chain connects TRBV29-1 to TRBJ1-1, with D perhaps TRBD1 (5 bases). The CDR3 totals 12 residues. V shed 7 bases and J shed 0 bases, with 9 bases lying between them. The germline V gene encodes CDR1 SQVTM and CDR2 ANQGSEA. The CDR3 DNA reads TGCAGCGCCGGGGGGATGAACACTGAAGCTTTCTTT. Its translation: CSAGGMNTEAFF.

The chain is built from TRBV6-5 and TRBJ1-1, with D uncertain. The CDR3 runs to 13 residues. V lost 11 bases, J lost 0 bases, and 13 bases lay in between. Germline V gene lookup returns CDR1 MNHEY and CDR2 SVGAGI. DNA for the CDR3: TGTGCCGCTCAACGAGGGTTGAACACTGAAGCTTTCTTT. Its protein is CAAQRGLNTEAFF.

This clone was picked up one time. The chain recombines TRBV9 with TRBJ2-5; D is possibly TRBD2 (6 bases). The V end was cut by 0 bases, the J end by 4 bases, with 16 bases between. Germline V gene sequence: CDR1 SGDLS, CDR2 YYNGEE. The CDR3 has 16 residues. CDR3 protein: CASSVVLLDYLETQYF. The DNA for the CDR3 is TGTGCCAGCAGCGTAGTTTTATTGGACTACCTAGAGACCCAGTACTTC.

The gene calls are TRBV7-6 and TRBJ1-2, with 7 bases aligning to TRBD1. CDR3 length: 15 amino acids. Looked up from germline, CDR1 is SGHVS and CDR2 is FNYEAQ. Unmatched junction bases numbered 13, after V lost 5 bases and J lost 7 bases. The CDR3 sequence is CASSQGTEGVGGYTF. The CDR3 DNA is TGTGCCAGCAGCCAGGGGACAGAAGGGGTGGGTGGCTACACCTTC. The full variable domain, rest sourced from reference TRBV7-6 and TRBJ1-2, is GAGVSQSPRYKVTKRGQDVALRCDPISGHVSLYWYRQALGQGPEFLTYFNYEAQQDKSGLPNDRFSAERPEGSISTLTIQRTEQRDSAMYRCASSQGTEGVGGYTFGSGTRLTVV.

This clone was seen just once. The gene calls are TRBV11-3 and TRBJ2-5; 10 bases align to TRBD2. The CDR3 contains 18 residues. Germline V gene data show CDR1 as SGHNT and CDR2 as YENEEA. Unmatched junction bases numbered 13, after V lost 2 bases and J lost 4 bases. Written as DNA, the CDR3 is TGTGCCAGCAGCTTACTTAAGCGGGGGGGCGGGTCTCGAGAGACCCAGTACTTC. It codes for CASSLLKRGGGSRETQYF.

The CDR3 DNA reads TGTGCCAGCAGCCCCTCTTTCGGGTCGGGGATGAATGAGCAGTTCTTC. This translates into CASSPSFGSGMNEQFF. V gene TRBV9 combines with J gene TRBJ2-1; TRBD2 might be the D (5 bases). This CDR3 spans 16 amino acids. V shed 4 bases and J shed 7 bases, with 21 bases lying between them. Per the germline V gene, CDR1 is SGDLS and CDR2 is YYNGEE.

The V call is TRBV28, the J call TRBJ1-1; 10 bases fit TRBD1. CDR1 MDHEN and CDR2 SYDVKM come from the germline V gene. The CDR3 length is 14 residues. With 8 bases clipped from V and 2 bases from J, the junction kept 5 bases outside the gene matches. The CDR3 is CASFGQGVNTEAFF. The DNA of the CDR3 is TGTGCCAGCTTCGGACAGGGGGTAAACACTGAAGCTTTCTTT.

This CDR3 is CASSHRVAGSGEQFF. The CDR3, as DNA: TGTGCCAGCAGCCACCGGGTAGCGGGATCCGGTGAGCAGTTCTTC. J is TRBJ2-1 and V is TRBV14, with TRBD2 identical over 8 bases. Germline-derived CDR1 and CDR2 are SGHDN and FVKESK. J gave up 9 bases and V 3 bases, and 10 bases lay outside the gene matches. The CDR3 is 15 residues long.

The chain employs TRBV3-1 (or the pseudogene TRBV3-2) and TRBJ1-6; 7 nucleotides line up with TRBD1. Germline V CDR1 and CDR2: LGHDT, YNNKEL (reference sequence). V was clipped by 3 bases and J by 9 bases; unmatched bases: 8. The CDR3 is 15 residues long. The CDR3 region has the DNA TGTGCCAGCAGCCACGTCGGACAGGTTGCTTCACCCCTCCACTTT. Amino acids: CASSHVGQVASPLHF.

The chain employs TRBV6-5 and TRBJ2-2, with 7 positions matching TRBD1. After removal of 9 bases from V and 4 bases from J, the junction contained 11 bases not matched to a gene. Germline values: CDR1 MNHEY, CDR2 SVGAGI. CDR3 length: 15 amino acids. Written as DNA, the CDR3 is TGTGCCAGTCTCTTCGACAGGGTCGGCACCGGGGAGCTGTTTTTT. It translates to CASLFDRVGTGELFF.

As concerns this clone: One end of the junction varies from germline; a read error may be responsible. The chain joins TRBV7-7 to TRBJ2-2; weak D call: TRBD2 (6 bases). Germline lookup yields CDR1 SSHAT and CDR2 FNYEAQ (reference sequence). The CDR3 runs 16 residues. CDR3 coding DNA: TGTGCTAGCAGCTCCTCGGGGGACGTAAACACCGGGGAGCTGTTTTTT. Protein product: CASSSSGDVNTGELFF.

This chain links TRBV30 with TRBJ1-2; D is possibly TRBD1 (5 bases). This CDR3 is built from 17 residues. Between the trimmed V and J ends, which lost 2 bases and 4 bases, there was a span of 23 bases. CDR1 and CDR2 (germline): GTSNPN, SVGIG (reference sequence). For the CDR3, the DNA is TGTGCCTGGAGTCACGGACGGGGGACCGCCCTATTCTATGGCTACACCTTC. It encodes CAWSHGRGTALFYGYTF.

V gene TRBV5-4 combines with J gene TRBJ1-2; no firm D call. The CDR3 totals 12 residues. The V gene's germline CDR1 is SGHNT and CDR2 YYREEE (reference sequence). V was clipped by 9 bases and J by 9 bases, with 18 bases between them. The CDR3 DNA sequence: TGTGCCACCAGTCCGGGAGAATCCCGCTACACCTTC. As protein: CATSPGESRYTF.

The V gene is TRBV4-2, the J gene TRBJ1-6; TRBD1 is a possible D gene (5 bases). The V and J ends lost 0 bases and 8 bases respectively, with 11 bases between them. The germline gives CDR1 LGHNA, CDR2 YNFKEQ. CDR3 size: 15 residues. CDR3 amino acids: CASSQDGQGYSPLHF. The CDR3 bases are TGTGCCAGCAGCCAAGATGGGCAGGGCTATTCACCCCTCCACTTT.

This clone appeared a single time. Its ends do not fully match the called genes, so a read error is possible. V and J are TRBV6-2 or TRBV6-3 and TRBJ2-1, with a possible D match to TRBD2 (6 bases). Germline V gene data show CDR1 as MNHEY and CDR2 as SVGEGT. The CDR3 runs to 13 residues. CDR3 nucleotides: TGTGCCAGCAGGTACTTTGCGGGGTATGAGCAGTTCTTC. Its protein is CASRYFAGYEQFF.

V and J are TRBV14 and TRBJ1-2; D perhaps matches TRBD1 (6 bases). Looked up from germline, CDR1 is SGHDN and CDR2 is FVKESK. V was cut by 2 bases and J by 4 bases, with 8 bases left in between. This CDR3 region has 13 residues. The CDR3 DNA reads as TGTGCCAGCAGCCAAAGGGGGGGCTATGGCTACACCTTC. Translated: CASSQRGGYGYTF.

The chain has TRBV5-6 and TRBJ2-1; a possible D gene is TRBD2 (6 bases). Germline V gives CDR1 SGHDT, CDR2 YYEEEE. With 2 bases removed from V and 0 bases from J, the gap between germline ends came to 9 bases. This CDR3 is built from 15 residues. The chain's CDR3 is CASSLGTYSYNEQFF. The CDR3 DNA reads as TGTGCCAGCAGCTTAGGGACTTACTCCTACAATGAGCAGTTCTTC.

The rearrangement joins TRBV10-3 to TRBJ2-7; D remains ambiguous. Germline lookup yields CDR1 ENHRY and CDR2 SYGVKD. The ends were cut back, 2 bases at V and 3 bases at J, with 11 bases in the middle. CDR3 length: 14 residues. CDR3: CAISERPPGYEQYF. The CDR3 DNA reads as TGTGCCATCAGTGAGAGGCCCCCGGGCTACGAGCAGTACTTC.

V gene TRBV28 combines with J gene TRBJ2-3, with D possibly being TRBD1 (5 bases). This CDR3 contains 12 residues. CDR1 MDHEN and CDR2 SYDVKM come from the germline V gene. The V end was cut by 5 bases, the J end by 4 bases, with 7 bases between. CDR3 nucleotide sequence: TGTGCCAGCAGTCTAGGGGCAGATACGCAGTATTTT. The encoded protein is CASSLGADTQYF.

This rearrangement joins TRBV18 to TRBJ2-6; 8 bases align to TRBD1. Germline lookup yields CDR1 KGHSH and CDR2 LQKENI. V lost 4 bases and J lost 2; bases outside the gene matches: 4. This CDR3 spans 16 amino acids. CDR3 sequence (DNA): TGTGCCAGCTCACGGCAGGGGGCGACTGGGGCCAACGTCCTGACTTTC. Amino acids: CASSRQGATGANVLTF.

The chain couples TRBV3-1 (or the pseudogene TRBV3-2) to TRBJ2-2, with D maybe TRBD2 (6 bases). CDR3 length equals 15 residues. Trimming left V 4 bases short and J 7 bases short, with 16 bases between. CDR1 is LGHDT and CDR2 is YNNKEL in the germline V gene (reference sequence). CDR3 sequence (DNA): TGTGCCAGCAGCCCAGGGTCCGGGGAGGTCGGGGAGCTGTTTTTT. As protein: CASSPGSGEVGELFF.

J is TRBJ2-5 and V is TRBV4-2; 7 bases are shared with TRBD2. The CDR3 is 16 residues long. The J segment lost 2 bases and the V segment lost 5 bases, leaving 11 bases of the junction unmatched. The germline gives CDR1 LGHNA, CDR2 YNFKEQ. The CDR3 bases are TGTGCCAGCAGCTCAGGCCTCCCTAGCGGACAAGAGACCCAGTACTTC. This translates into CASSSGLPSGQETQYF.

The V gene is TRBV27, the J gene TRBJ2-7; possibly TRBD2 for D (6 bases). Trimming left V 5 bases short and J 0 bases short, with 11 bases between. The CDR3 contains 14 residues. Germline loops: CDR1 MNHEY, CDR2 SMNVEV (reference sequence). CDR3 bases: TGTGCCAGCAGTGCGGGACTGGCCTCCTACGAGCAGTACTTC. Amino acids: CASSAGLASYEQYF.

The rearrangement joins TRBV27 to TRBJ1-1; 8 nucleotides agree with TRBD1. The CDR3 covers 15 residues. V lost 7 bases to trimming and J lost 3 bases; unmatched junction nucleotides: 10. Germline CDR1 MNHEY, CDR2 SMNVEV (reference sequence). The CDR3 loop is CASTRQGPWDTEAFF. The DNA for the CDR3 is TGTGCCAGCACCCGACAGGGGCCCTGGGACACTGAAGCTTTCTTT.

This clone was observed a handful of times. The rearrangement uses TRBV28 and TRBJ1-3; D unresolved. V lost 6 bases to trimming and J lost 4 bases, with 7 bases between them. CDR1 is MDHEN, CDR2 SYDVKM, per germline. The CDR3 has 12 residues. CDR3 sequence: CASRRLGNTIYF. The CDR3 nucleotides are TGTGCCAGCAGGCGGTTAGGAAACACCATATATTTT.

In this sample, this clone turned up once. This chain uses TRBV6-5 with TRBJ2-2; D gene uncertain. CDR1 MNHEY and CDR2 SVGAGI come from the germline V gene. The V end lost 6 bases, the J end lost 4 bases, and 9 bases lay between the germline ends. CDR3 length equals 13 residues. CDR3 sequence: CASRLLVTGELFF. CDR3 nucleotide sequence: TGTGCCAGCAGACTGCTGGTCACCGGGGAGCTGTTTTTT.